The T cell receptor (beta chain) described here comes from a study of spatial heterogeneity in lung cancer. Study-wide background: Consistent detection of more beta-chain than alpha-chain sequences was observed. The library had UMIs, and each TCR and UMI pair averaged more than ten raw reads.

Each TCR cDNA molecule bore a unique molecular identifier. TCRdb itself ran the 5' RACE reads through MiXCR, one entry per CDR3 protein. The data contain about 20,000 distinct CDR3 sequences, more than 8.5% of them singletons. The sample holds a few counts of this clonotype. The time point: blood at routine non-recurrence follow-up after resection. Trimming left V 2 bases short and J 5 bases short, with 3 bases between. CDR1 and CDR2 (germline): MDHEN, SYDVKM. The CDR3 is made up of 11 amino acids. This receptor was obtained from a female donor with early-stage non-small cell lung cancer. The V gene is TRBV28, the J gene TRBJ2-5; no clear D gene. The specimen comprised PBMCs, sampled at follow-up. DNA for the CDR3: TGTGCCAGCAGTTTAGGGGAGACCCAGTACTTC. Its translation is CASSLGETQYF.